This T cell receptor beta chain was sequenced for a study of T cells in Graves' hyperthyroidism and ophthalmopathy (dated by TCRdb to about 2019). At the level of the whole study: Peripheral blood was collected at initial diagnosis, before any treatment. After blood sampling, hyperthyroidism patients were treated with methimazole at a starting dose of 30 mg daily, and ophthalmopathy patients were treated with high-dose intravenous methylprednisolone. The roughly 100 discovery patients were randomly split 7:3 into training and test sets. TCR Vbeta CDR3 sequencing of some 140 peripheral blood samples (43 ophthalmopathy, 75 hyperthyroidism and roughly 17 progressor patients) is reported in the paper. A discovery cohort of about a hundred patients, approximately 45 with Graves' ophthalmopathy and 57 with stable Graves' hyperthyroidism, was used to find distinguishing TCR V-J signatures. The study also compared thyroid tissue and blood T-cell repertoires from five or six Graves' hyperthyroidism patients. Prospective prediction of ophthalmopathy was tested in an independent validation cohort of fewer than 20 hyperthyroidism patients and around 16 patients who later progressed to ophthalmopathy.

Hyperthyroidism patients were newly diagnosed, had a disease duration of under 2 months, and were aged 18 to 65 years. Patients with uncontrolled infections, other autoimmune diseases, pregnancy or lactation were excluded. Clinical symptoms, serum thyroxine and TRAb, thyroid ultrasound, and orbital computed tomography formed the basis for the diagnoses. Blood from progressor patients was collected at the time of first diagnosis with hyperthyroidism, before any ophthalmopathy symptoms had appeared. Ficoll-Paque density gradient centrifugation was used to isolate PBMCs from around 9.1 ml of fresh peripheral blood. Progressor patients were defined as those initially diagnosed with Graves' hyperthyroidism in whom ophthalmopathy developed during follow-up. Total RNA was extracted with Trizol reagent, and quality was checked on an Agilent 2100 Bioanalyzer. V is cut back by 6 bases and J by 2 bases, with 9 bases in the junction unmatched. The CDR3 covers 15 residues, taking in both the cysteine and the phenylalanine. CDR3 DNA is the only sequence kept; it has 45 bases, read in frame from the first base. CDR1 is given as SQVTM and CDR2 as ANQGSEA, both from the germline V gene.

The TCR beta CDR3 regions were amplified from RNA transcripts. For the first round of RT-PCR on the TCR CDR3, the HTBI primer set was used together with the Qiagen OneStep RT-PCR kit. Libraries were constructed in a second round of multiplex PCR, after which size selection and purification were performed. Paired-end sequencing of the libraries was performed with 100 bp reads on an Illumina HiSeq2000. The source study handled its data this way. SOAPnuke was used to process the raw data, with reads discarded if the reads contained adapters or uncalled bases, had a mean Phred below 15, or lacked an exact constant-primer or identifier match. COPE v1.2.5 was used to merge high-quality paired reads, and clonotypes were defined as unique nucleotide sequences. MiTCR v1.1 was used to align clonotypes to the IMGT TRBV, TRBD and TRBJ reference segments. Analysis was restricted to V-J combinations with a frequency above 0.0001, which covered 98% to 99.2% of repertoires. A TCS score was defined as the ratio of F50 (clonal expansion) to E x V (chaos), with BLOSUM62-based TCRdist applied between CDR3 peptides within each V-J. Welch's t-statistics and random forest reduced roughly 500 V-J features to 13, which were used in a naive Bayes classifier (R e1071). TCRdb reanalyzed the raw reads on its own, using fastp at Q25 for trimming and MiXCR for clone calling, and kept in-frame beta chains. For every CDR3 protein sequence, its rows merge into one entry that carries the most common genes and DNA. These V and J calls rely on TCRdb rather than the paper's analysis. The table for this sample lists under 450,000 distinct CDR3 sequences; roughly 17% of them were counted only once. In total, the top ten clones hold 30% to 40% of the sample.

Results and caveats for the whole study, not just this receptor: In validation, the model predicted progression to ophthalmopathy with around 71% sensitivity and about 73% specificity, a median of approximately 6.5 months before onset. Most expanded thyroid clonotypes (frequency above 0.001) were also detected in blood, suggesting blood repertoires may reflect thyroid immune responses. A model built on a 13 V-J signature distinguished ophthalmopathy from stable hyperthyroidism, reaching over 85% sensitivity and around 81% specificity in cross-validation and 80%/75% in testing. No statistical method was used to set the sample size in advance, and investigators knew the group allocation.

On this clonotype itself: Its antigen remains undetermined. Base quality data are lacking; no much larger clone is found one base away.

Recombination linked TRBV29-1 to TRBJ1-2; the central 10 bases match TRBD1. Sequencing input: blood. The receptor was isolated from a woman in her 30s with Graves' hyperthyroidism that later progressed to Graves' ophthalmopathy. The CDR3 protein sequence reads: CSVADPTGGNYGYTF. The nucleotide sequence is TGCAGCGTCGCAGACCCGACAGGGGGCAACTATGGCTACACCTTC.